The source of this TCR beta chain is a study of human T cells and chemical hapten exposure (dated by TCRdb to about 2021). About the study as a whole: For sensitization, 2% DPC in acetone was applied to a 2 cm by 2 cm area of upper inner arm skin. Patients additionally received weekly therapeutic DPC doses to the scalp throughout the approximately 25-week study period. Patch testing was performed on the upper back with Finn chambers containing 0.01% DPC, and the patch tests were scored after 6 days according to International Contact Dermatitis Research Group standards. Alopecia areata with under or over 50% scalp involvement, alopecia totalis and alopecia universalis were represented in the patient cohort, which was mostly female. The libraries were sequenced as a pool, and the TCR yield per sample differed mostly because of small variations in library volumes within the pool. Peripheral blood TCR repertoire changes were tracked in vivo in alopecia patients during primary and secondary sensitization to the hapten diphenylcyclopropenone (DPC). Blood samples were taken from patients before sensitization (week 0) and at 2, 6 and about 24 weeks after DPC sensitization. About 28 alopecia patients gave blood for TCR sequencing at one to four time points (pre-sensitization, 2, 6 and 24 weeks).

From a lookup of the germline V gene (reference sequence), CDR1 and CDR2 are DFQATT and SNEGSKA. The CDR3 spans 13 residues, from the cysteine through the phenylalanine. CDR3 DNA is the only sequence kept; it has 39 bases, read in frame from the first base. V is cut by 6 bases and J by 6 bases, and the space between the germline ends is 18 bases. Libraries were built with RACE. The data were produced on a NextSeq 500. During library preparation, unique molecular identifiers were attached to individual cDNA molecules so that TCRs could be counted in a quantitative, reproducible way. For every blood RNA sample, sequencing covered both the TCR alpha and TCR beta chains. In the original analysis: The median number of TCRs per sample was roughly 94,000, ranging from roughly 23,224 to 690,600. The Decombinator software suite was used to annotate V, J and CDR3 in the TCR reads. For PS versus PT1 abundance plots, all samples were subsampled to the same number of TCRs (28,000). Expanded TCRs were defined as absent before sensitization and observed at least eight times at the 2-week time point. TCRdb trimmed the raw reads at Q25, called clones with MiXCR and kept productive beta chains. Every distinct CDR3 protein forms one entry, paired with its most common genes and DNA. V and J calls and clone size were set by TCRdb, not the authors. The sample table holds about 350,000 distinct CDR3 sequences, of which more than 5% were seen once. Less than 6.5% of the sample comes from the top ten.

This clonotype appeared a few times. Its target antigen remains unknown. Base qualities were left out, and no much larger clone turns up one base away. The sample's time point label, decoded: patch test 2, 6 weeks after DPC sensitization. This specimen's treatment or condition label, per the study, means: therapeutic diphenylcyclopropenone sensitization with weekly scalp DPC. At every patch-test visit, the blood draw took place before the patch test was put on. Eligible patients were aged 18 to 70, diagnosed with alopecia, deemed suitable for DPC therapy, and excluded if pregnant. Total RNA was extracted from unfractionated whole blood that had been collected in Tempus Blood RNA tubes. The investigation overall reported the following: The number of TCRs above 1 in 1000 frequency did not change with DPC sensitization; there was no evidence of global repertoire structure alterations. Alopecia, a presumed autoimmune disease, was present in all patients, so the immune response of the patients might differ from that of healthy individuals. Compared with pre-sensitization or healthy control sets, expanded TCRs formed significantly more large CDR3 similarity clusters, which is consistent with antigen-driven responses. After repeated subsampling, the strength of the expansion versus patch-test correlation and the threshold at which it became significant changed. The number of PT1 expanded TCRs positively correlated with patch test score, significant at thresholds 8, 16 and 32 but not 4.

The sample was whole blood, taken in connection with sensitization to the hapten diphenylcyclopropenone (DPC). The chain links TRBV20-1 with TRBJ2-7, with the D gene too uncertain to name. The sequence was collected from a woman younger than 35 with alopecia areata. Some clones in this sample may be carry-over from other donors' samples. CDR3 loop: CSAATSKVAEQYF. The bases are TGCAGTGCGGCCACCTCGAAGGTTGCCGAGCAGTACTTC.